The text below deals with one TCR beta chain. Participant age was about 18 to 89 years, and participants resided in fewer than 25 US areas. This record belongs to a study of blood T cell repertoires in COVID-19. Study context: The origin of the acute and convalescent COVID-19 samples was the United States, Italy and Spain. Sources were T cells, B-cell-depleted T cells, or PBMCs; the material itself was cDNA or gDNA.

Trimming stripped 1 base from V and 0 bases from J, with 11 bases between. CDR3 length: 16 residues. The V gene's germline CDR1 is MNHEY and CDR2 SMNVEV (reference sequence). TCRdb's table, derived via immunoSEQ multiplex PCR, lists solely in-frame clones and lacks some. The sample carries 150,000 to 200,000 clones, approximately 82% recorded once. V usage is TRBV27 and J usage is TRBJ2-3; a weak D match, TRBD2 (6 bases). The sequencing sample was made of PBMCs or T cells enriched from blood (not recorded which). The sequence was collected from a woman in her sixties with acute COVID-19. The CDR3 nucleotides are TGTGCCAGCAGTTTATACGGGGGTCCTAGCACAGATACGCAGTATTTT. Its translation: CASSLYGGPSTDTQYF.